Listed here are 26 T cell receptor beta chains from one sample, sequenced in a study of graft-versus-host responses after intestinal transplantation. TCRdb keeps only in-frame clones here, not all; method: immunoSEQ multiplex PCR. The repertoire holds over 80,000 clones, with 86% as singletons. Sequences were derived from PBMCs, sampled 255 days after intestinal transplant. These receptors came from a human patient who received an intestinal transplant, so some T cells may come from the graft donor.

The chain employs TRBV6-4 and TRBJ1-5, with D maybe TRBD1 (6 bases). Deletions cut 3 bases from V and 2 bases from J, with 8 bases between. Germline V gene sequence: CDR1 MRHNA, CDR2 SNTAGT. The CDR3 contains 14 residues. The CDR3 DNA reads TGTGCCAGCAGTGAACAGGGCGGCAATCAGCCCCAGCATTTT. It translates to CASSEQGGNQPQHF.

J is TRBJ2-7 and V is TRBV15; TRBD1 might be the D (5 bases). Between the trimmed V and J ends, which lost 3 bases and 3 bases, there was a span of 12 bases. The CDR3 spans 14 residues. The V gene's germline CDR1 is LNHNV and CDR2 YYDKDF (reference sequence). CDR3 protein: CATSRGLGDYEQYV. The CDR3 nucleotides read TGTGCCACCAGCAGGGGGCTAGGGGACTACGAGCAGTACGTC.

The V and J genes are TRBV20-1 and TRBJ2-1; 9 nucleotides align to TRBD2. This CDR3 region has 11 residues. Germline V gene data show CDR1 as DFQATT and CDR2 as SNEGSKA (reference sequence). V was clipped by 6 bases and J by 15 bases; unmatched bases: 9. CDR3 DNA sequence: TGCAGTGCACCCTGGACTAGCGAAATGTTCTTC. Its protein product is CSAPWTSEMFF.

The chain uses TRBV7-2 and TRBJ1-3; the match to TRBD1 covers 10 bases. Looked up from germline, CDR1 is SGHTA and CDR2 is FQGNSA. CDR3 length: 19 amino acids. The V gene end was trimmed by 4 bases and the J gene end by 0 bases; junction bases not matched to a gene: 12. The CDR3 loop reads CASSWTGGSFSSSGNTIYF. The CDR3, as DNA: TGTGCCAGCAGCTGGACAGGGGGAAGCTTTTCGAGCTCTGGAAACACCATATATTTT.

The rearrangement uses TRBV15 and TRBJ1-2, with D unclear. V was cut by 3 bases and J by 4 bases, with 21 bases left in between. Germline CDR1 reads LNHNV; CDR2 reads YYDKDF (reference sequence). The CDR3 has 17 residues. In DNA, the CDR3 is TGTGCCACCAGCAGTAGAACGGCAGTCCCGAAGAGCTATGGCTACACCTTC. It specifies CATSSRTAVPKSYGYTF.

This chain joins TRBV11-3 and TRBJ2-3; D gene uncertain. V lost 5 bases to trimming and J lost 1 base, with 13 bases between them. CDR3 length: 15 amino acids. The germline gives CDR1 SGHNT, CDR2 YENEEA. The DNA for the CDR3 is TGTGCCAGCAGCCGCGGCCCAGGAGGCACAGATACGCAGTATTTT. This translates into CASSRGPGGTDTQYF.

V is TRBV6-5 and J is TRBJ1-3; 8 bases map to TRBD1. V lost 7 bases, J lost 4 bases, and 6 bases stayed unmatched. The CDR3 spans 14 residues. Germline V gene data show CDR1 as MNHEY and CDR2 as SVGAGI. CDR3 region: CASTTGTGGNTIYF. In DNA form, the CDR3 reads TGTGCCAGCACCACCGGGACAGGCGGAAACACCATATATTTT.

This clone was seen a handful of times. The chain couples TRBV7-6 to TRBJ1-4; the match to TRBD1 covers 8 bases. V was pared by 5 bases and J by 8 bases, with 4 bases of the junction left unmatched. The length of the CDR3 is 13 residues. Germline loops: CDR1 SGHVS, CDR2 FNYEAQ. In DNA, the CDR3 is TGTGCCAGCAGCCCTCGGGACAGGGAAAAACTGTTTTTT. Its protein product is CASSPRDREKLFF. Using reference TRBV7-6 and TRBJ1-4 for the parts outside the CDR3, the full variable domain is GAGVSQSPRYKVTKRGQDVALRCDPISGHVSLYWYRQALGQGPEFLTYFNYEAQQDKSGLPNDRFSAERPEGSISTLTIQRTEQRDSAMYRCASSPRDREKLFFGSGTQLSVL.

The chain's CDR3 is CATSSQTWANYGYTF. CDR3 bases: TGTGCCACCAGCAGCCAAACTTGGGCTAACTATGGCTACACCTTC. V is TRBV15 and J is TRBJ1-2; no clear D. CDR1 and CDR2 (germline): LNHNV, YYDKDF (reference sequence). The V end lost 3 bases, the J end lost 0 bases, and 11 bases lay between the germline ends. The CDR3 is made up of 15 amino acids.

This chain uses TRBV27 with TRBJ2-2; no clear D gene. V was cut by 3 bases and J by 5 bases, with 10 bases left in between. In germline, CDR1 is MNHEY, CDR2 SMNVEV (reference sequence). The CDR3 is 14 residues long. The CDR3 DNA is TGTGCCAGCAGTTTTGGGCAGTTGACCGGGGAGCTGTTTTTT. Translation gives CASSFGQLTGELFF.

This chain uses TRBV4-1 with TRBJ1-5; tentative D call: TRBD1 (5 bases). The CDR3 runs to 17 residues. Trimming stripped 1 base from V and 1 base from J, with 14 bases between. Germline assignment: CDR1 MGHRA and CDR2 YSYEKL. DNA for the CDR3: TGCGCCAGCAGCCAAGTAATGCCTCCAGGGAGCAATCAGCCCCAGCATTTT. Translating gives CASSQVMPPGSNQPQHF.

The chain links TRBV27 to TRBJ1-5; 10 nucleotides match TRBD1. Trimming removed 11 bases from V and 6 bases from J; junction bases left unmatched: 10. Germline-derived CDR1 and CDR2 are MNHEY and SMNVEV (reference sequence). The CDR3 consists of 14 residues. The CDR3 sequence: CAGKTGTGVQPQHF. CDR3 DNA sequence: TGTGCCGGCAAAACCGGGACAGGGGTTCAGCCCCAGCATTTT.

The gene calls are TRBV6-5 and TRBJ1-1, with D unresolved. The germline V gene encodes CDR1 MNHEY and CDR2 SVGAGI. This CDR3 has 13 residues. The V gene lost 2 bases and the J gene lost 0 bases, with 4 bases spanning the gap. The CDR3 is CASSYTVNTEAFF. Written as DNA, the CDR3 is TGTGCCAGCAGTTACACGGTGAACACTGAAGCTTTCTTT.

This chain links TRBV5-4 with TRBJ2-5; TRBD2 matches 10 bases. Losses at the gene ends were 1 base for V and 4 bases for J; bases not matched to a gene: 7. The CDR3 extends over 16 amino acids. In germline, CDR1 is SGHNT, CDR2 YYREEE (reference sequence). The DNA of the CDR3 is TGTGCCAGCAGCTTGAACCTAGCGGGAGCGGGAGAGACCCAGTACTTC. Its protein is CASSLNLAGAGETQYF.

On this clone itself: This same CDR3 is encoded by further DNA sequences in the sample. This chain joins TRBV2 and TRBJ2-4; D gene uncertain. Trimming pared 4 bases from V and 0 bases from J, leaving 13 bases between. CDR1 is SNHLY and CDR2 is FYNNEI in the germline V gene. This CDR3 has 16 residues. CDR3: CASSAPGPLAKNIQYF. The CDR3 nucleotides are TGTGCCAGCAGTGCCCCCGGACCGCTAGCCAAAAACATTCAGTACTTC.

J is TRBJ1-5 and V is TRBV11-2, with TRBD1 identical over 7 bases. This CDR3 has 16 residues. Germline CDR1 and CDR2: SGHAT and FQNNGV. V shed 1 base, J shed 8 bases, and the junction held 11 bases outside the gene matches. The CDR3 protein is CASSLGRWGRGEPQHF. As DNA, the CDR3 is TGTGCCAGCAGCTTAGGACGTTGGGGCAGGGGGGAGCCCCAGCATTTT.

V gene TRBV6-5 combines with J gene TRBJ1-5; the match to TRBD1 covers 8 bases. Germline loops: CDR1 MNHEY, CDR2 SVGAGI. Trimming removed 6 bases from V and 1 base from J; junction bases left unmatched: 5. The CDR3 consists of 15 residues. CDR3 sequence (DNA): TGTGCCAGCAGATCGCAGGGGGCGAGCAATCAGCCCCAGCATTTT. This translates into CASRSQGASNQPQHF.

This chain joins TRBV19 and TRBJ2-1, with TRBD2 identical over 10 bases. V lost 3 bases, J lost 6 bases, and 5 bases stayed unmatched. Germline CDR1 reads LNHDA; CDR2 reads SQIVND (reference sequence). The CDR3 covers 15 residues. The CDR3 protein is CASSIQAGGTNEQFF. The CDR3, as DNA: TGTGCCAGTAGTATCCAAGCGGGGGGGACCAATGAGCAGTTCTTC.

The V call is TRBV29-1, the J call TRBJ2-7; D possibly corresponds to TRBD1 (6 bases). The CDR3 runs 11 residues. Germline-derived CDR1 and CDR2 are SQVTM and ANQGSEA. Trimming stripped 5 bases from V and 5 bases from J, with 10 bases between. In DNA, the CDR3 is TGCAGCGTTTCACAGGGAGACGAGCAGTACGTC. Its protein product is CSVSQGDEQYV.

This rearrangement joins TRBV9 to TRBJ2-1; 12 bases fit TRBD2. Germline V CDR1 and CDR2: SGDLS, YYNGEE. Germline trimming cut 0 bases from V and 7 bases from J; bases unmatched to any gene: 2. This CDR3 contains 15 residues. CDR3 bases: TGTGCCAGCAGCGTAGGAGGGACTAGCGGGAATGAGCAGTTCTTC. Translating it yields CASSVGGTSGNEQFF.

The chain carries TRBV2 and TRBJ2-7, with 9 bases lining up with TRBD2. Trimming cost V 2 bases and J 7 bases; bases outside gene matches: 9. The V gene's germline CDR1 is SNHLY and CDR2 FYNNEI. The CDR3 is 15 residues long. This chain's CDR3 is CASSELAGRREEQYF. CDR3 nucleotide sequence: TGTGCCAGCAGTGAACTAGCGGGGAGAAGGGAAGAGCAGTACTTC.

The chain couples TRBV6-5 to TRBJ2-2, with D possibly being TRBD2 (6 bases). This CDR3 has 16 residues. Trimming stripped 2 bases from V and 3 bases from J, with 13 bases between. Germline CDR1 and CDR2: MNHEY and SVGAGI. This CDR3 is CASSYGGARHTGELFF. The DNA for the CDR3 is TGTGCCAGCAGTTACGGCGGGGCTCGTCACACCGGGGAGCTGTTTTTT.

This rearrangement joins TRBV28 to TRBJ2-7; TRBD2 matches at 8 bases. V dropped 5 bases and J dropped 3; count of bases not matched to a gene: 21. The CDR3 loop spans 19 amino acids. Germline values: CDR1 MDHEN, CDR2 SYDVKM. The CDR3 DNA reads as TGTGCCAGCAGTAGCGGACTAGCCACCCCTCAGCGAGCATTCTACGAGCAGTACTTC. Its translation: CASSSGLATPQRAFYEQYF. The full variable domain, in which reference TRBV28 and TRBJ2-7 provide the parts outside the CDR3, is DVKVTQSSRYLVKRTGEKVFLECVQDMDHENMFWYRQDPGLGLRLIYFSYDVKMKEKGDIPEGYSVSREKKERFSLILESASTNQTSMYLCASSSGLATPQRAFYEQYFGPGTRLTVT.

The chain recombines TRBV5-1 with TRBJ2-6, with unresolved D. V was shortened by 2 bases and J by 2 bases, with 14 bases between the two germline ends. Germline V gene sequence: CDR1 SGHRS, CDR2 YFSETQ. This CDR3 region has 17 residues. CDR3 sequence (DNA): TGCGCCAGCAGCTTATGGGTCGGAGTCGCTGGGGCCAACGTCCTGACTTTC. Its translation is CASSLWVGVAGANVLTF.

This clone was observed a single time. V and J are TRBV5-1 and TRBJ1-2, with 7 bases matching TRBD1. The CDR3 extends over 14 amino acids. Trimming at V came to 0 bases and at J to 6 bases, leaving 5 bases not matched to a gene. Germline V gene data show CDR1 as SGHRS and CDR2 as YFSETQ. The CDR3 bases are TGCGCCAGCAGCTTGGTTAGGGGGCGCGATGGCTACACCTTC. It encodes CASSLVRGRDGYTF.

Here the CDR3 DNA reads TGTGCCAGCGGACAGAGGCAGGCCGAGCAGTACTTC. Translated, it gives CASGQRQAEQYF. The genes are TRBV2 and TRBJ2-7; tentatively, D is TRBD1 (6 bases). Trimming left V 8 bases short and J 6 bases short, with 14 bases between. CDR1 is SNHLY, CDR2 FYNNEI, per germline. The CDR3 is made up of 12 amino acids.